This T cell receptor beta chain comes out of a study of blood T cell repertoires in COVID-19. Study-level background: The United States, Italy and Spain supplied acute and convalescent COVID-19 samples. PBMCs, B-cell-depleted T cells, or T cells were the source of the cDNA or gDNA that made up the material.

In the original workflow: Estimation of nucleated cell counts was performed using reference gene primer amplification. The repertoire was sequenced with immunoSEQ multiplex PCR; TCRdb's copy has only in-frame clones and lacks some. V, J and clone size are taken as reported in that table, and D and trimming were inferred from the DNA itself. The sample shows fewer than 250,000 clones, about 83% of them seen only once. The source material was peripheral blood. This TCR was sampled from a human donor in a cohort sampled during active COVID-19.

The CDR3 loop is CAWSAGTGETQYF. In DNA, the CDR3 is TGTGCCTGGAGTGCGGGGACAGGAGAGACCCAGTACTTC. The J gene is TRBJ2-5, the V gene TRBV30; 8 bases map to TRBD1. The ends lost 1 base at V and 4 bases at J; junction bases unmatched: 2. The germline V gene encodes CDR1 GTSNPN and CDR2 SVGIG (reference sequence). CDR3 length equals 13 residues.